Below, 18 T cell receptor beta chains from the same sample are listed, as sequenced in a study of cytomegalovirus exposure and HLA in healthy donors. Primers for the PCR totalled 60 Vbeta and 13 Jbeta. Here immunoSEQ multiplex PCR was the method, and the copy in TCRdb shows in-frame clones only, minus some. The data contain about 160,000 clones, 80% to 90% of them singletons. The sequenced sample was PBMCs. These receptors were obtained from a woman in her 30s in good health and CMV-seropositive.

The chain combines TRBV5-1 with TRBJ1-1; TRBD1 matches at 7 bases. CDR3 length: 17 residues. With 3 bases clipped from V and 5 bases from J, the junction kept 16 bases outside the gene matches. The germline V gene has CDR1 SGHRS and CDR2 YFSETQ. The CDR3 DNA reads as TGCGCCAGCAGCTCCCACAGGGGTTTGCGTCGCTCGACTGAAGCTTTCTTT. This sequence encodes CASSSHRGLRRSTEAFF.

This chain connects TRBV6-5 to TRBJ2-7, with TRBD1 as a possible D gene (6 bases). Germline assignment: CDR1 MNHEY and CDR2 SVGAGI. The CDR3 runs 13 residues. Trimming stripped 6 bases from V and 0 bases from J, with 9 bases between. The CDR3 loop reads CASRTGGSYEQYF. The CDR3 DNA sequence: TGTGCCAGCAGGACAGGTGGCTCCTACGAGCAGTACTTC.

V gene TRBV9 combines with J gene TRBJ2-2; 8 nucleotides agree with TRBD2. Germline V gene lookup returns CDR1 SGDLS and CDR2 YYNGEE. The CDR3 runs to 15 residues. Trimming at V came to 2 bases and at J to 7 bases, leaving 7 bases not matched to a gene. Here the CDR3 DNA reads TGTGCCAGCAGCGTTCGGACTAGCCCTATCGGGGAGCTGTTTTTT. Its protein is CASSVRTSPIGELFF.

This CDR3 is CASSLAAGRGELFF. CDR3 bases: TGTGCCAGCAGCTTAGCGGCAGGGCGAGGGGAGCTGTTTTTT. V gene TRBV7-7 combines with J gene TRBJ2-2, with D possibly being TRBD1 (5 bases). V lost 0 bases and J lost 8, with 10 bases in between. CDR3 length: 14 residues. Germline CDR1 SSHAT, CDR2 FNYEAQ (reference sequence).

This clone was seen more than once but under ten times. The V and J genes are TRBV7-9 and TRBJ1-2, with TRBD1 matching over 7 bases. The CDR3 has 14 amino acids. The V segment lost 5 bases and the J segment 2 bases; nucleotides outside the gene matches: 5. The V gene's germline CDR1 is SEHNR and CDR2 FQNEAQ (reference sequence). The CDR3: CASSLDRVNYGYTF. The DNA of the CDR3 is TGTGCCAGCAGCCTTGACAGGGTAAACTATGGCTACACCTTC.

V usage is TRBV5-1 and J usage is TRBJ1-2; 11 bases agree with TRBD1. With V trimmed by 1 base and J by 6 bases, 5 bases remained unmatched. Germline V gives CDR1 SGHRS, CDR2 YFSETQ. The CDR3 consists of 15 residues. CDR3 nucleotide sequence: TGCGCCAGCAGCTTGAGGGACAGGGGGTTTGATGGCTACACCTTC. It is translated as CASSLRDRGFDGYTF.

This chain links TRBV19 with TRBJ1-5; D unresolved. The CDR3 extends over 14 amino acids. CDR1 and CDR2 from the germline V gene are LNHDA and SQIVND (reference sequence). Trimming cost V 3 bases and J 4 bases, with 10 bases left between them. Here the CDR3 DNA reads TGTGCCAGTAGTATGAGAAGTCCGAATCAGCCCCAGCATTTT. The encoded protein is CASSMRSPNQPQHF.

The genes are TRBV4-3 and TRBJ2-7, with D possibly being TRBD2 (7 bases). This CDR3 region has 18 residues. In germline, CDR1 is LGHNA, CDR2 YSLEER. V lost 0 bases and J lost 0, with 18 bases in between. The CDR3 reads CASSQDISGTTFSYEQYF. CDR3 coding DNA: TGCGCCAGCAGCCAAGATATAAGCGGGACAACGTTCTCCTACGAGCAGTACTTC.

The chain employs TRBV6-4 and TRBJ2-3; tentative D call: TRBD1 (5 bases). The CDR3 contains 13 residues. Between the trimmed V and J ends, which lost 2 bases and 5 bases, there was a span of 8 bases. Per germline, CDR1 MRHNA and CDR2 SNTAGT. The DNA of the CDR3 is TGTGCCAGCAGTGACAGGGGCGGAGATACGCAGTATTTT. Its protein is CASSDRGGDTQYF.

This clone was counted only a few times. The genes are TRBV10-2 and TRBJ1-5; D might be TRBD1 (6 bases). Germline loops: CDR1 WSHSY, CDR2 SAAADI. This CDR3 region has 15 residues. Trimming pared 6 bases from V and 5 bases from J, leaving 17 bases between. The CDR3 DNA follows: TGCGCCAGCAGCGAAGAACAGGGTCGGCATCAGCCCCAGCATTTT. It translates to CASSEEQGRHQPQHF.

This clone was observed a few times. The V call is TRBV5-4, the J call TRBJ2-1; 9 positions agree with TRBD1. The CDR3 runs to 15 residues. Unmatched junction bases numbered 2, after V lost 4 bases and J lost 0 bases. Germline V gene sequence: CDR1 SGHNT, CDR2 YYREEE (reference sequence). For the CDR3, the DNA is TGTGCCAGCAGCCGGGGACAGGGCTCCTACAATGAGCAGTTCTTC. This codes for CASSRGQGSYNEQFF.

The chain recombines TRBV27 with TRBJ1-2; unclear D gene. The CDR3 totals 14 residues. The V gene lost 6 bases and the J gene lost 4 bases, with 15 bases spanning the gap. From germline, CDR1 is MNHEY and CDR2 SMNVEV (reference sequence). CDR3 bases: TGTGCCAGCAGCCGATTAGACTTCACCTATGGCTACACCTTC. Translated, it gives CASSRLDFTYGYTF.

The chain has TRBV10-3 and TRBJ2-7; 8 nucleotides agree with TRBD1. Trimming removed 3 bases from V and 7 bases from J; junction bases left unmatched: 8. CDR1 is ENHRY, CDR2 SYGVKD, per germline. This CDR3 contains 14 residues. Here the CDR3 DNA reads TGTGCCATCAGTGACTGGGCAGGGGGCGCGGAGCAGTACTTC. It is translated as CAISDWAGGAEQYF.

The V call is TRBV2, the J call TRBJ1-5; 7 nucleotides match TRBD1. Germline CDR1 and CDR2: SNHLY and FYNNEI. V lost 5 bases to trimming and J lost 7 bases; unmatched junction nucleotides: 2. This CDR3 has 12 residues. CDR3 coding DNA: TGTGCCAGCAGTCCGACAGGGCAGCCCCAGCATTTT. This gives the protein CASSPTGQPQHF. The full variable domain, its missing parts supplied by reference TRBV2 and TRBJ1-5, is EPEVTQTPSHQVTQMGQEVILRCVPISNHLYFYWYRQILGQKVEFLVSFYNNEISEKSEIFDDQFSVERPDGSNFTLKIRSTKLEDSAMYFCASSPTGQPQHFGDGTRLSIL.

V and J are TRBV27 and TRBJ1-5; no definite D call. CDR1 and CDR2 (germline): MNHEY, SMNVEV (reference sequence). V was trimmed by 4 bases and J by 3 bases, leaving 19 bases between them. The CDR3 has 17 residues. As DNA, the CDR3 is TGTGCCAGCAGTTCTAGCTGGGGAAGGCTACTCAATCAGCCCCAGCATTTT. Translation gives CASSSSWGRLLNQPQHF.

V is TRBV9 and J is TRBJ2-5, with TRBD2 matching 12 bases. With 4 bases clipped from V and 5 bases from J, the junction kept 12 bases outside the gene matches. The germline gives CDR1 SGDLS, CDR2 YYNGEE. CDR3 length equals 17 residues. CDR3 nucleotide sequence: TGTGCCAGCAGCTCCCCTAGCGGGGGGGCCAATGTGGAGACCCAGTACTTC. Its protein is CASSSPSGGANVETQYF.

CDR3: CASSEDAGGSYEQYF. DNA for the CDR3: TGTGCCAGCAGTGAAGACGCAGGGGGCTCCTACGAGCAGTACTTC. The chain joins TRBV6-1 to TRBJ2-7; 7 bases are shared with TRBD1. Germline CDR1 reads MNHNS; CDR2 reads SASEGT. With V trimmed by 1 base and J by 0 bases, 3 bases remained unmatched. CDR3 size: 15 residues.

This chain joins TRBV10-3 and TRBJ1-2; possibly TRBD1 for D (5 bases). This CDR3 has 13 amino acids. Germline V gives CDR1 ENHRY, CDR2 SYGVKD. V was cut by 7 bases and J by 2 bases, with 11 bases left in between. The CDR3 sequence: CAIKMTDNYGYTF. The CDR3, as DNA: TGTGCCATCAAGATGACAGACAACTATGGCTACACCTTC.